The 26 T cell receptor beta chains reported below all come from one sample, sequenced in a study of cytomegalovirus exposure and HLA in healthy donors. Clones were sequenced by immunoSEQ multiplex PCR, and TCRdb holds only the in-frame ones, with some missing. The profile covers 120,000 or so clones, with about nine tenths appearing a single time and roughly 2% taken by the ten largest. The material sequenced was PBMCs. The receptors come from a woman aged 18-29 years in good health and CMV-seronegative.

The V call is TRBV10-2, the J call TRBJ1-2; 7 nucleotides agree with TRBD1. This CDR3 is 17 amino acids long. Germline loops: CDR1 WSHSY, CDR2 SAAADI. The V gene end was trimmed by 0 bases and the J gene end by 5 bases; junction bases not matched to a gene: 12. CDR3 region: CASSESSSSGGDYGYTF. DNA for the CDR3: TGCGCCAGCAGTGAGTCTTCAAGTTCAGGGGGTGATTATGGCTACACCTTC.

The V gene is TRBV28, the J gene TRBJ1-5; D not resolved. Germline CDR1 and CDR2: MDHEN and SYDVKM. V dropped 8 bases and J dropped 4 bases, with 15 bases sitting between them. The CDR3 extends over 14 amino acids. The CDR3 DNA reads as TGTGCCAGCCACCTGTCCGGAGGTAATCAGCCCCAGCATTTT. Protein sequence: CASHLSGGNQPQHF.

The chain combines TRBV9 with TRBJ2-1; D gene unclear. The CDR3 is made up of 11 amino acids. Germline assignment: CDR1 SGDLS and CDR2 YYNGEE. V was cut by 4 bases and J by 8 bases, with 7 bases left in between. The CDR3 loop is CASSTQDEQFF. The CDR3 region has the DNA TGTGCCAGCAGCACTCAGGATGAGCAGTTCTTC.

The chain uses TRBV10-3 and TRBJ2-7; TRBD2 aligns across 9 bases. The CDR3 extends over 14 amino acids. Germline V gene lookup returns CDR1 ENHRY and CDR2 SYGVKD. Trimming removed 2 bases from V and 2 bases from J; junction bases left unmatched: 1. The CDR3 nucleotides are TGTGCCATCAGTGAGGCTAGCGGGACCTACGAGCAGTACTTC. Translated: CAISEASGTYEQYF.

Comments on this clone: The sample contains more than one DNA sequence encoding this CDR3. The rearrangement links TRBV19 to TRBJ2-7; 9 bases map to TRBD2. The CDR3 consists of 13 residues. CDR1 and CDR2 (germline): LNHDA, SQIVND (reference sequence). V shed 8 bases and J 0 bases; nucleotides not matched to a gene: 2. CDR3 amino acids: CASSSGNSYEQYF. Here the CDR3 DNA reads TGTGCCAGTTCTAGCGGGAACTCCTACGAGCAGTACTTC.

The chain has TRBV5-4 and TRBJ2-7, with a tentative D call TRBD1 (6 bases). This CDR3 is built from 12 residues. Trimming left V 0 bases short and J 6 bases short, with 7 bases between. The germline gives CDR1 SGHNT, CDR2 YYREEE (reference sequence). The CDR3 DNA sequence: TGTGCCAGCAGCTTGGACAGGGTCGAGCAGTACTTC. It encodes CASSLDRVEQYF.

The chain is built from TRBV20-1 and TRBJ1-4; D is undetermined. V gave up 6 bases and J gave up 6 bases, with 8 bases separating them. The CDR3 covers 11 residues. Germline V gene data show CDR1 as DFQATT and CDR2 as SNEGSKA (reference sequence). CDR3 sequence (DNA): TGCAGTGCCCACATCGATGAAAAACTGTTTTTT. As protein: CSAHIDEKLFF.

The chain links TRBV28 to TRBJ2-7; D ambiguous. This CDR3 has 10 residues. V was trimmed by 10 bases and J by 2 bases, leaving 6 bases between them. Germline values: CDR1 MDHEN, CDR2 SYDVKM. In DNA form, the CDR3 reads TGTGCCACCCAAACCTACGAGCAGTACTTC. Amino acids: CATQTYEQYF.

The V gene is TRBV7-3, the J gene TRBJ2-1, with a weak D call TRBD2 (5 bases). The CDR3 spans 16 residues. In germline, CDR1 is SGHTA, CDR2 FQGTGA. The V and J ends lost 3 bases and 2 bases respectively, with 14 bases between them. The CDR3 nucleotides read TGTGCCAGCAGCTTCGAGGGCGAGCCGACCTACAATGAGCAGTTCTTC. Protein: CASSFEGEPTYNEQFF. The full variable domain, rest sourced from reference TRBV7-3 and TRBJ2-1, is GAGVSQTPSNKVTEKGKYVELRCDPISGHTALYWYRQSLGQGPEFLIYFQGTGAADDSGLPNDRFFAVRPEGSVSTLKIQRTERGDSAVYLCASSFEGEPTYNEQFFGPGTRLTVL.

The chain recombines TRBV11-2 with TRBJ1-3; TRBD1 is a possible D gene (6 bases). The germline V gene has CDR1 SGHAT and CDR2 FQNNGV. CDR3 length: 15 amino acids. V lost 3 bases and J 4 bases, leaving 13 bases between the germline ends. The CDR3 sequence is CASSLDRTAGNTIYF. DNA of the CDR3: TGTGCCAGCAGCTTGGATCGGACAGCCGGAAACACCATATATTTT.

The chain employs TRBV25-1 and TRBJ1-2, with TRBD1 as a possible D gene (5 bases). There are 15 residues in the CDR3. Trimming removed 4 bases from V and 5 bases from J, with 17 bases in between. Germline CDR1 is MGHDK and CDR2 is SYGVNS. In DNA, the CDR3 is TGTGCCAGCAGTGGAGCCACCTCAAGGGGTTATGGCTACACCTTC. Translating gives CASSGATSRGYGYTF.

This chain connects TRBV5-4 to TRBJ2-4, with 10 nucleotides matching TRBD2. This CDR3 comprises 15 residues. The junction had 6 bases not matched to a gene; V was cut back by 3 bases and J by 6 bases. Germline CDR1 and CDR2: SGHNT and YYREEE (reference sequence). Written as DNA, the CDR3 is TGTGCCAGCAGCTCCGGGACTAGCGCCTCAAACATTCAGTACTTC. Translated: CASSSGTSASNIQYF.

In its sample, this clone was seen once. The genes are TRBV11-2 and TRBJ2-6; D call uncertain. CDR3 length equals 19 residues. Germline CDR1 is SGHAT and CDR2 is FQNNGV. The V and J ends lost 6 bases and 0 bases respectively, with 21 bases between them. CDR3 nucleotide sequence: TGTGCCAGCAGGGTTCCCGCCAGGCTTTCCCGCTCTGGGGCCAACGTCCTGACTTTC. Translation: CASRVPARLSRSGANVLTF.

The gene calls are TRBV10-1 and TRBJ2-7; perhaps TRBD1 as D (7 bases). Trimming stripped 3 bases from V and 5 bases from J, with 14 bases between. Germline values: CDR1 WNHNN, CDR2 SYGVQD (reference sequence). The CDR3 sequence is 14 residues long. CDR3 loop: CASSEGVRGDEQYF. The CDR3 coding sequence is TGCGCCAGCAGTGAAGGGGTCAGGGGGGACGAGCAGTACTTC.

The chain uses TRBV10-3 and TRBJ2-1, with TRBD2 identical over 10 bases. The trim removed 4 bases at V and 3 bases at J, leaving 6 bases unmatched. The length of the CDR3 is 16 residues. Germline V gives CDR1 ENHRY, CDR2 SYGVKD. Here the CDR3 DNA reads TGTGCCATCAGTGGGCCGGGACTAGCGAACTACAATGAGCAGTTCTTC. Encoded protein: CAISGPGLANYNEQFF.

The chain carries TRBV5-1 and TRBJ2-1, with TRBD1 identical over 11 bases. Trimming removed 7 bases from V and 3 bases from J; junction bases left unmatched: 3. Germline CDR1 SGHRS, CDR2 YFSETQ. This CDR3 is built from 14 residues. This CDR3 is CASSGTGGYNEQFF. Here the CDR3 DNA reads TGCGCCAGCTCCGGGACAGGGGGCTACAATGAGCAGTTCTTC.

This chain connects TRBV5-6 to TRBJ2-5; D call uncertain. This CDR3 region has 13 residues. V was clipped by 1 base and J by 5 bases, with 9 bases between them. The germline gives CDR1 SGHDT, CDR2 YYEEEE. CDR3 in amino acids: CASSLLVRETQYF. The CDR3 region has the DNA TGTGCCAGCAGCTTGCTAGTGAGGGAGACCCAGTACTTC.

The V and J genes are TRBV18 and TRBJ1-3; possible D gene TRBD1, 6 bases. The CDR3 loop spans 17 amino acids. Germline-derived CDR1 and CDR2 are KGHSH and LQKENI. Trimming took 2 bases from V and 0 from J, leaving 14 bases between them. As DNA, the CDR3 is TGTGCCAGCTCACCAATGACAGGTCGACTCTCTGGAAACACCATATATTTT. Its protein is CASSPMTGRLSGNTIYF.

J is TRBJ1-2 and V is TRBV6-1; a weak D match, TRBD1 (6 bases). V was trimmed by 7 bases and J by 4 bases, leaving 16 bases between them. CDR1 and CDR2 (germline): MNHNS, SASEGT. The CDR3 totals 14 residues. CDR3: CASNSGGAAYGYTF. CDR3 nucleotides: TGTGCCAGCAACTCCGGGGGGGCGGCCTATGGCTACACCTTC.

The chain joins TRBV11-2 to TRBJ2-1; 9 bases map to TRBD2. Germline CDR1 SGHAT, CDR2 FQNNGV. Losses at the gene ends were 2 bases for V and 2 bases for J; bases not matched to a gene: 1. CDR3 length: 15 amino acids. Here the CDR3 reads CASSLLAGAYNEQFF. In DNA form, the CDR3 reads TGTGCCAGCAGCTTATTAGCGGGAGCCTACAATGAGCAGTTCTTC.

The gene calls are TRBV19 and TRBJ2-7, with 9 bases identical to TRBD2. The CDR3 length is 16 residues. J lost 5 bases, V lost 7 bases, and 15 bases had no gene match. The germline V gene has CDR1 LNHDA and CDR2 SQIVND (reference sequence). CDR3 region: CASKSGRPPFRNEQYF. The CDR3 DNA sequence: TGTGCCAGTAAGAGCGGGAGGCCACCTTTTCGGAACGAGCAGTACTTC.

This clone was seen just once. This chain joins TRBV27 and TRBJ2-7; TRBD2 matches 8 bases. V shed 5 bases, J shed 2 bases, and the junction held 5 bases outside the gene matches. The CDR3 covers 14 residues. Germline CDR1 is MNHEY and CDR2 is SMNVEV (reference sequence). CDR3 nucleotides: TGTGCCAGCAGTCCCACTAGCGGAACCTACGAGCAGTACTTC. This sequence encodes CASSPTSGTYEQYF.

This chain uses TRBV11-2 with TRBJ1-1; D not certain. The CDR3 is made up of 14 amino acids. Trimming stripped 2 bases from V and 0 bases from J, with 7 bases between. Germline V gene sequence: CDR1 SGHAT, CDR2 FQNNGV. The DNA for the CDR3 is TGTGCCAGCAGCTTATGGGAGATGAACACTGAAGCTTTCTTT. It yields the protein CASSLWEMNTEAFF. Full variable domain (outside the CDR3, taken from reference TRBV11-2 and TRBJ1-1): EAGVAQSPRYKIIEKRQSVAFWCNPISGHATLYWYQQILGQGPKLLIQFQNNGVVDDSQLPKDRFSAERLKGVDSTLKIQPAKLEDSAVYLCASSLWEMNTEAFFGQGTRLTVV.

V and J are TRBV4-1 and TRBJ2-7, with 10 bases that match TRBD2. The junction had 3 bases not matched to a gene; V was cut back by 2 bases and J by 5 bases. The CDR3 is 14 amino acids. Germline V lookup: CDR1 MGHRA, CDR2 YSYEKL. The DNA for the CDR3 is TGCGCCAGCAGCCAAATAGCGGGAGGCAACGAGCAGTACTTC. Translating it yields CASSQIAGGNEQYF.

J is TRBJ2-1 and V is TRBV4-1; 11 bases fit TRBD2. The CDR3 extends over 16 amino acids. Germline values: CDR1 MGHRA, CDR2 YSYEKL. Trimming took 4 bases from V and 9 from J; bases not matched to a gene: 11. The CDR3 sequence: CASSLGLAGAGGEQFF. The CDR3 nucleotides are TGCGCCAGCAGCCTAGGACTAGCGGGCGCGGGGGGTGAGCAGTTCTTC.

CDR3 nucleotides: TGTGCCGTAGGATCCAGAGGGACTGAAGCTTTCTTT. Translated: CAVGSRGTEAFF. V is TRBV19 and J is TRBJ1-1, with D hard to call. The CDR3 length is 12 residues. Trimming removed 11 bases at V and 5 bases at J, with 15 bases between. Per the germline V gene, CDR1 is LNHDA and CDR2 is SQIVND (reference sequence).